This TCR beta chain was captured in a study of T cell repertoires in cytomegalovirus infection. Turning to the study itself: Public TCR beta signatures provided an indication of both CMV infection and a matching HLA type. Notes on the study in general: HLA-C-restricted CMV clonotypes gave the most frequent clonotype in two of eight donors.

V was pared by 2 bases and J by 0 bases, with 10 bases between. This CDR3 comprises 15 residues. Looked up from germline, CDR1 is SGHVS and CDR2 is FQNEAQ. Each CDR3 protein gets one entry after TCRdb re-called the reads with MiXCR. The sample has 150,000 to 200,000 distinct CDR3 sequences; about a tenth are singletons. The sample holds many counts of this clonotype. Its antigen remains unknown. This receptor was obtained from a human donor in good health (CMV status not recorded). Some clones in this sample may be carry-over from other donors' samples. The chain employs TRBV7-8 and TRBJ2-5; D might be TRBD2 (6 bases). Material: PBMCs. The CDR3 protein is CASSLHQRDQETQYF. Written as DNA, the CDR3 is TGTGCCAGCAGCTTACATCAGCGGGACCAAGAGACCCAGTACTTC.